This T cell receptor (beta chain) was observed in a study of blood T cell repertoires in COVID-19 (dated by TCRdb to about 2020). At the level of the whole study: Collaborator samples came from the United States, Italy and Spain and covered acute and convalescent phases of COVID-19. The prospective study material was composed of cDNA or gDNA derived from T cells, B-cell-depleted T cells, or PBMCs. Subjects who had been exposed to COVID-19, were actively infected with it, or had recovered from it provided the deeply sampled blood TCRbeta repertoires that made up the dataset. HLA class I and class II types, where available, came from metadata supplied by the sample provider rather than from assay-based typing. Nearly every sample came with metadata listing a de-identified subject ID, COVID-19 status, age in years and sex. Samples came from the ongoing ImmuneRACE study (first 160 participants) plus 1,254 subjects from 6 global collaborators. The repertoires were released in a freely available public database intended as a resource for research on the immune response to SARS-CoV-2. Findings and caveats that apply to the study as a whole: The amount of clinical and demographic metadata varied by source and participant and was provided uncurated.

The immunoSEQ Assay, a bias-controlled multiplex PCR, was used to amplify TCRbeta CDR3 regions from genomic DNA. The study's processing was this. The number of nucleated cells in each sample was estimated from the amplification of reference gene primers within the assay. Sequence reads were collapsed and filtered to measure the absolute abundance of every unique TCRbeta CDR3 rearrangement. For each sample, productive Simpson clonality was calculated as the square root of Simpson's diversity index across productive rearrangements. TCRdb retrieved this table from immuneACCESS and kept in-frame rearrangements only. Not all clones are present; in checked studies, unresolved V genes account for under half, and no reason is known for the remainder. From that table come the V and J calls and clone size; the DNA was used to work out D and trimming. Present in this sample are about 210,000 clones, 70% to 90% of which were seen just once. The ten largest clones add up to 1.2% of the sample.

With respect to this clone: It lacks a known antigen. The input lacks base qualities; no much larger clone sits a single base away.

V and J lose 2 bases and 4 bases, and a span of 14 bases separates them. CDR1 and CDR2 were assigned from the germline V gene as SQVTM and ANQGSEA. The CDR3 covers 14 residues, taking in both the cysteine and the phenylalanine. This entry keeps only the CDR3 DNA: 42 bases, framed from base 1. Participants in the prospective study were aged roughly 18 to 100 years, lived in about two dozen United States geographic areas, and enrolled through a virtual design. In the prospective study, cohorts were assigned on the basis of participant-reported clinical history obtained from a screening survey and a study questionnaire. For ImmuneRACE Cohort 3, a participant was defined as recovered based on two consecutive negative NP/OP PCR tests, clearance by a healthcare professional, or resolution of symptoms. Each participant in the prospective study had whole blood, serum and a nasopharyngeal or oropharyngeal swab collected by mobile phlebotomists. Prospective study participants could optionally give additional blood draws and questionnaires over an approximately 2-month period. Prospective study blood samples were shipped either frozen or at room temperature before DNA extraction.

The sequence derives from a man aged 30-40 years who had recovered from COVID-19. The chain is made from TRBV29-1 and TRBJ2-5; possibly the D gene is TRBD2, per 5 matching bases. The sequenced material came from PBMCs or T cells enriched from blood (not recorded which). The CDR3 protein is CSVEPGNPGETQYF. The nucleotides are TGCAGCGTTGAACCGGGAAACCCGGGAGAGACCCAGTACTTC.